Sequencing of this T cell receptor beta chain was carried out in a study of cytomegalovirus exposure and HLA in healthy donors. Study-wide findings and caveats: A few chains linked to CMV were shown in vitro to be specific for CMV antigens.

The PCR was carried out with 60 Vbeta primers and 13 Jbeta primers. The protocol was immunoSEQ multiplex PCR, while the TCRdb copy is restricted to in-frame clones and leaves out a portion. Seen here are about 140,000 clones, approximately 70% observed once, and the top ten hold 1.3%. CDR1 is SNHLY and CDR2 is FYNNEI in the germline V gene. V lost 4 bases, J lost 5 bases, and 3 bases stayed unmatched. The CDR3 covers 14 residues. About this clone: Its antigen is not identified.

This chain connects TRBV2 to TRBJ2-1; TRBD2 aligns across 9 bases. The sample taken for sequencing was PBMCs. The TCR originated in a woman in her 40s in good health and CMV-seronegative. The CDR3 reads CASSGLAGHNEQFF. In nucleotides, the CDR3 is TGTGCCAGCAGTGGGCTAGCGGGGCACAATGAGCAGTTCTTC.